This T cell receptor beta chain was obtained from a study of blood T cell repertoires in COVID-19. Overall study context: COVID-19 samples from acute and convalescent phases originated in the United States, Italy and Spain. The cDNA or gDNA used as material had been derived from T cells, B-cell-depleted T cells, or PBMCs.

Method: immunoSEQ multiplex PCR; TCRdb's copy keeps in-frame clones and lacks some. The sample contains 97,000 or so clones, approximately 79% of which appear only once. This CDR3 contains 16 residues. The V and J ends lost 5 bases and 1 base, in that order; junction bases with no gene match: 9. Germline CDR1 is SGHNT and CDR2 is YENEEA. This TCR came from a man between 70 and 80 years old with active or convalescent COVID-19. The source material was peripheral blood. This chain links TRBV11-3 with TRBJ2-5; 8 bases are a match to TRBD2. CDR3 in DNA: TGTGCCAGCAGCCCCCCCAGCGGGGGATTCCAAGAGACCCAGTACTTC. As protein: CASSPPSGGFQETQYF. The full variable domain, completed using reference TRBV11-3 and TRBJ2-5, is EAGVVQSPRYKIIEKKQPVAFWCNPISGHNTLYWYLQNLGQGPELLIRYENEEAVDDSQLPKDRFSAERLKGVDSTLKIQPAELGDSAVYLCASSPPSGGFQETQYFGPGTRLLVL.